The subject of this entry is one TCR beta chain. Deep was the level used in running the assay. In the original processing: There were no quality scores in the junction-only immunoSEQ sequences, so filtering differed. Assay used: immunoSEQ multiplex PCR; TCRdb lists only in-frame clones, some missing. D and trimming were read from the DNA, whereas the V and J calls and clone size are those reported in that table. In the table there are a few hundred thousand clones, around 97% of which are singletons. This CDR3 is 13 amino acids long. The ends were cut back, 6 bases at V and 6 bases at J, with 14 bases in the middle. Per germline, CDR1 MNHEY and CDR2 SVGAGI. This sample is drawn from a study of shared clonotypes between healthy human individuals.

The chain uses TRBV6-5 and TRBJ1-2, with no clear D. The clonotype comes from a woman aged 25 to 39 in good health. Sequenced input: naive CD4+ T cells sorted from blood. Subset defined: CD45RA+ positively selected. This chain's CDR3 is CASSKRRSNGYTF. In DNA, the CDR3 is TGTGCCAGCAGCAAAAGGAGATCGAATGGCTACACCTTC.